These 8 T cell receptor beta chains came from one sample sequenced in a study of blood T cell repertoires in COVID-19. Some clones are missing from TCRdb's copy, which holds only in-frame ones; the method was immunoSEQ multiplex PCR. The data contain around 130,000 clones, around 89% of them singletons. The source material was peripheral blood. The receptors originated from a man between 65 and 85 years old with active COVID-19.

The chain has TRBV18 and TRBJ1-4; no reliable D call. Germline V lookup: CDR1 KGHSH, CDR2 LQKENI. This CDR3 contains 13 residues. Trimming left V 0 bases short and J 8 bases short, with 7 bases between. CDR3 nucleotide sequence: TGTGCCAGCTCACCACCCCCGGGGGAAAAACTGTTTTTT. Amino acids: CASSPPPGEKLFF.

This clone appeared once. The chain has TRBV11-1 and TRBJ1-1; possibly TRBD1 for D (6 bases). The CDR3 sequence is 14 residues long. Trimming took off 1 base at V and 3 bases at J, with 9 bases between the two ends. CDR1 and CDR2 (germline): SGHAT, FQDESV (reference sequence). The CDR3 DNA follows: TGTGCCAGCAGCTTAGAGGGGGTAGACACTGAAGCTTTCTTT. This encodes CASSLEGVDTEAFF.

The V call is TRBV28, the J call TRBJ2-7; TRBD1 matches 8 bases. The CDR3 spans 15 residues. The ends lost 3 bases at V and 3 bases at J; junction bases unmatched: 7. Looked up from germline, CDR1 is MDHEN and CDR2 is SYDVKM. The CDR3 sequence: CASSFLTGEGYEQYF. CDR3 nucleotide sequence: TGTGCCAGCAGTTTTCTGACAGGGGAAGGCTACGAGCAGTACTTC.

V gene TRBV19 combines with J gene TRBJ2-7; D might be TRBD2 (6 bases). V lost 6 bases and J 4 bases, leaving 16 bases between the germline ends. The CDR3 length is 14 residues. The germline CDR1 and CDR2 sequences are LNHDA and SQIVND (reference sequence). CDR3 amino acids: CASSPGTSIYEQYF. CDR3 nucleotides: TGTGCCAGTAGCCCCGGGACTTCGATTTACGAGCAGTACTTC.

This chain joins TRBV27 and TRBJ1-2, with 8 bases lining up with TRBD1. Per the germline V gene, CDR1 is MNHEY and CDR2 is SMNVEV (reference sequence). The V and J ends lost 6 bases and 5 bases, in that order; junction bases with no gene match: 5. This CDR3 has 13 residues. The CDR3 sequence is CASRLTGGYGYTF. The CDR3 nucleotides read TGTGCCAGCAGGCTAACAGGGGGATATGGCTACACCTTC.

This chain uses TRBV30 with TRBJ1-2; D remains ambiguous. CDR1 is GTSNPN and CDR2 is SVGIG in the germline V gene (reference sequence). The V gene lost 3 bases and the J gene lost 1 base, with 9 bases spanning the gap. The CDR3 is made up of 13 amino acids. As DNA, the CDR3 is TGTGCCTGGAGACCTGACAATAACTATGGCTACACCTTC. Translation gives CAWRPDNNYGYTF.

The V gene is TRBV5-5, the J gene TRBJ1-1; maybe TRBD1 (6 bases). The V end lost 4 bases, the J end lost 6 bases, and 22 bases lay between the germline ends. The CDR3 runs to 16 residues. Germline CDR1 and CDR2: SGHKS and YYEKEE (reference sequence). The DNA for the CDR3 is TGTGCCAGCAGCCCATTGGACAGCCGTCGATGGGCTGAAGCTTTCTTT. This gives the protein CASSPLDSRRWAEAFF.

This sequence joins TRBV15 and TRBJ1-1; the D gene is possibly TRBD1 (6 bases). This CDR3 has 15 amino acids. Germline V CDR1 and CDR2: LNHNV, YYDKDF (reference sequence). V was cut by 3 bases and J by 4 bases, with 15 bases left in between. In nucleotides, the CDR3 is TGTGCCACCAGCAGGGGGAACAGGGATGCCACTGAAGCTTTCTTT. Encoded protein: CATSRGNRDATEAFF. Looking up the rest from reference TRBV15 and TRBJ1-1 gives the full variable domain: DAMVIQNPRYQVTQFGKPVTLSCSQTLNHNVMYWYQQKSSQAPKLLFHYYDKDFNNEADTPDNFQSRRPNTSFCFLDIRSPGLGDTAMYLCATSRGNRDATEAFFGQGTRLTVV.